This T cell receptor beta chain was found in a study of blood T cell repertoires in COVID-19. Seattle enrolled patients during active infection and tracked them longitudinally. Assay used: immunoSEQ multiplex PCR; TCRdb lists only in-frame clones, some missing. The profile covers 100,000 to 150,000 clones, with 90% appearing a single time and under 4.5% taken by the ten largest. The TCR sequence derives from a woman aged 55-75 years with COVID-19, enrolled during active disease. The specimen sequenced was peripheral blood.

Here the CDR3 DNA reads TGTGCCAGCAGCTTAGCGCGGTTTCAGCCCCAGCATTTT. Protein sequence: CASSLARFQPQHF. The chain recombines TRBV7-2 with TRBJ1-5, with D uncertain. Trimming cost V 0 bases and J 6 bases, with 6 bases left between them. The length of the CDR3 is 13 residues. Germline-derived CDR1 and CDR2 are SGHTA and FQGNSA.